The T cell receptor beta chain described here comes from a study of blood T cell repertoires in COVID-19. Study information: Acute and convalescent COVID-19 samples came from the United States, Italy and Spain. Sample material is recorded as cDNA or gDNA derived from T cells, B-cell-depleted T cells, or PBMCs.

In the authors' workflow: Amplification of reference gene primers was used by the study to estimate nucleated cell counts. Some clones are missing from TCRdb's copy, which holds only in-frame ones; the method was immunoSEQ multiplex PCR. The D gene and trimming were derived from the DNA, and the V and J assignments and clone size from that table. The table records 70,000 to 80,000 clones, roughly nine tenths of them present only once. The specimen sequenced was peripheral blood. The clonotype was recovered from a man older than 75 in a cohort sampled during active COVID-19.

The CDR3 protein is CASSSEGQGPNEQFF. The CDR3 DNA reads as TGTGCCAGTAGTAGTGAGGGACAGGGCCCCAATGAGCAGTTCTTC. This chain connects TRBV19 to TRBJ2-1; the match to TRBD1 covers 9 bases. The germline CDR1 and CDR2 sequences are LNHDA and SQIVND (reference sequence). Germline trimming cut 4 bases from V and 6 bases from J; bases unmatched to any gene: 7. The CDR3 has 15 residues.